A selection of T cell receptor beta chains follows, all from one sample in a study of shared clonotypes between healthy human individuals. Profiled with immunoSEQ multiplex PCR; TCRdb holds only in-frame clones, not every one. The data contain approximately 500,000 clones, 81% of them singletons. Sequencing input: PBMCs. These TCRs come from a woman in her thirties or forties in good health. Some clones in this sample may be carry-over from other donors' samples. Both conserved end residues are part of each CDR3. The D gene is left open where the match is weak. Where a row states a size, it is once, few, many or the class of an expanded clone; other rows omit it.

CDR3 length | J gene | clone size | D gene | V gene | CDR3 protein | CDR3 DNA
15 | TRBJ2-3 | NA | TRBD2 | TRBV7-9 | CASSFVAGATDTQYF | TGTGCCAGCAGCTTTGTAGCGGGAGCCACAGATACGCAGTATTTT
14 | TRBJ2-7 | NA | NA | TRBV7-2 | CASSPRTWDEVQYF | TGTGCCAGCAGCCCCCGGACTTGGGATGAGGTGCAGTACTTC
14 | TRBJ1-2 | NA | TRBD1 | TRBV5-1 | CASSNGQGLGGYTF | TGCGCCAGCAGCAATGGACAGGGCCTAGGCGGCTACACCTTC
16 | TRBJ2-1 | NA | TRBD2 | TRBV4-1 | CASSLLVAGGNNEQFF | TGCGCCAGCAGCCTCCTGGTAGCGGGAGGGAACAATGAGCAGTTCTTC
12 | TRBJ1-1 | once | NA | TRBV28 | CASSARHSQAFF | TGTGCCAGCAGTGCCCGACATAGTCAAGCTTTCTTT
12 | TRBJ2-3 | NA | NA | TRBV28 | CASSLKEDTQYF | TGTGCCAGCAGTTTAAAGGAAGATACGCAGTATTTT
10 | TRBJ2-1 | NA | NA | TRBV29-1 | CSVSGGMWLF | TGCAGCGTTAGTGGGGGAATGTGGCTCTTC
16 | TRBJ2-1 | NA | NA | TRBV28 | CASSFLAAEYYNEQFF | TGTGCCAGCAGTTTTCTAGCCGCGGAATACTACAATGAGCAGTTCTTC
15 | TRBJ2-2 | NA | TRBD2 | TRBV5-4 | CASSEAGGNTGELFF | TGTGCCAGCAGCGAGGCGGGAGGGAACACCGGGGAGCTGTTTTTT
15 | TRBJ2-7 | NA | TRBD2 | TRBV11-1 | CASSLVSGLSYEQYF | TGTGCCAGCAGCTTGGTTAGCGGGTTATCCTACGAGCAGTACTTC
14 | TRBJ2-5 | NA | TRBD1 | TRBV5-1 | CASSPGTGGETQYF | TGCGCCAGCAGCCCGGGGACAGGAGGAGAGACCCAGTACTTC
13 | TRBJ2-5 | NA | NA | TRBV27 | CASRWTSQETQYF | TGTGCCAGCAGGTGGACATCCCAAGAGACCCAGTACTTC
17 | TRBJ2-7 | many | TRBD2 | TRBV28 | CASSLILGGRTSYEQYF | TGTGCCAGCAGTTTAATTCTAGGCGGGAGAACCTCCTACGAGCAGTACTTC
9 | TRBJ1-1 | NA | NA | TRBV28 | CASETEAFF | TGTGCCAGCGAGACTGAAGCTTTCTTT
13 | TRBJ2-1 | few | NA | TRBV11-3 | CASSGERHNEQFF | TGTGCCAGCAGCGGAGAACGCCACAATGAGCAGTTCTTC
13 | TRBJ1-1 | NA | NA | TRBV2 | CASSQGENTEAFF | TGTGCCAGCAGTCAGGGAGAGAACACTGAAGCTTTCTTT
13 | TRBJ1-2 | NA | TRBD1 | TRBV5-1 | CASSFQGAAGYTF | TGCGCCAGCAGCTTTCAGGGGGCAGCGGGCTACACCTTC
16 | TRBJ2-1 | few | TRBD2 | TRBV5-1 | CASSWTSGPSKEEQFF | TGCGCCAGCAGTTGGACTAGCGGGCCCTCGAAGGAGGAGCAGTTCTTC
13 | TRBJ1-2 | NA | TRBD1 | TRBV9 | CASSPTTGIGYTF | TGTGCCAGCAGCCCGACGACAGGGATTGGCTACACCTTC
15 | TRBJ2-1 | NA | TRBD2 | TRBV7-3 | CASSPTSGPYNEQFF | TGTGCCAGCAGCCCAACTAGCGGTCCCTACAATGAGCAGTTCTTC
14 | TRBJ2-1 | NA | TRBD2 | TRBV29-1 | CSVEGLAGGNEQFF | TGCAGCGTTGAAGGACTAGCGGGAGGGAATGAGCAGTTCTTC
13 | TRBJ1-1 | NA | TRBD1 | TRBV6-1 | CASLYQGAVRAFF | TGTGCCAGCCTCTATCAGGGGGCAGTTAGAGCTTTCTTT
14 | TRBJ1-1 | once | TRBD1 | TRBV9 | CASSVGRGQTEAFF | TGTGCCAGCAGCGTAGGCAGGGGGCAAACTGAAGCTTTCTTT
17 | TRBJ2-5 | many | NA | TRBV4-2 | CASSQDKGSAGQETQYF | TGTGCCAGCAGCCAAGATAAGGGGAGTGCGGGCCAAGAGACCCAGTACTTC
15 | TRBJ2-1 | NA | TRBD2 | TRBV10-2 | CASSSRGRGNNEQFF | TGCGCCAGCAGTTCCCGCGGGAGGGGAAACAATGAGCAGTTCTTC
14 | TRBJ2-5 | NA | TRBD2 | TRBV7-2 | CASSSPGLAETQYF | TGTGCCAGCAGCTCCCCGGGACTAGCGGAGACCCAGTACTTC
13 | TRBJ1-2 | NA | NA | TRBV19 | CASSTGGLVGYTF | TGTGCCAGTAGTACTGGGGGTCTGGTCGGCTACACCTTC
15 | TRBJ2-3 | few | NA | TRBV4-3 | CASSQDWSRTDTQYF | TGCGCCAGCAGCCAAGATTGGAGCAGGACAGATACGCAGTATTTT
15 | TRBJ2-7 | NA | NA | TRBV4-2 | CASSQDAQGTYEQYF | TGTGCCAGCAGCCAAGATGCCCAGGGGACCTACGAGCAGTACTTC
15 | TRBJ2-1 | NA | NA | TRBV5-8 | CASSFGTAPYNEQFF | TGTGCCAGCAGCTTCGGGACCGCACCCTACAATGAGCAGTTCTTC
14 | TRBJ2-7 | NA | NA | TRBV2 | CASSAQGQDYEQYF | TGTGCCAGCAGTGCACAAGGCCAGGACTACGAGCAGTACTTC
16 | TRBJ1-5 | once | TRBD1 | TRBV28 | CASSPTGTGGLQPQHF | TGTGCCAGCAGTCCAACCGGGACAGGGGGTCTGCAGCCCCAGCATTTT
13 | TRBJ2-1 | NA | NA | TRBV10-3 | CAISGNSGNEQFF | TGTGCCATCAGTGGAAACAGCGGCAATGAGCAGTTCTTC
13 | TRBJ2-3 | NA | NA | TRBV5-1 | CASSLEWGDTQYF | TGCGCCAGCAGCTTGGAATGGGGAGATACGCAGTATTTT
13 | TRBJ2-5 | NA | TRBD1 | TRBV6-1 | CASRWTGSETQYF | TGTGCCAGCAGGTGGACAGGGTCGGAGACCCAGTACTTC
13 | TRBJ2-7 | NA | NA | TRBV7-3 | CASSLTSASEQYF | TGTGCCAGCAGCTTAACTTCAGCGAGCGAGCAGTACTTC
14 | TRBJ2-3 | few | NA | TRBV7-2 | CASSLGWSTDTQYF | TGTGCCAGCAGCTTAGGGTGGAGCACAGATACGCAGTATTTT
16 | TRBJ2-1 | NA | TRBD2 | TRBV29-1 | CSVEAASGSPFNEQFF | TGCAGCGTTGAAGCAGCTAGCGGGTCCCCCTTTAATGAGCAGTTCTTC
14 | TRBJ2-1 | NA | TRBD2 | TRBV13 | CASSLREGYNEQFF | TGTGCCAGCAGCTTAAGGGAGGGCTACAATGAGCAGTTCTTC
13 | TRBJ2-3 | NA | TRBD1 | TRBV29-1 | CSVVGGRTDTQYF | TGCAGCGTGGTAGGGGGCCGGACAGATACGCAGTATTTT
13 | TRBJ2-7 | NA | NA | TRBV28 | CASRSDGTYEQYF | TGTGCCAGCAGATCGGACGGGACCTACGAGCAGTACTTC
19 | TRBJ2-6 | NA | TRBD2 | TRBV7-9 | CASSPRPRLAGVGANVLTF | TGTGCCAGCAGCCCTAGGCCCCGGCTAGCGGGAGTTGGGGCCAACGTCCTGACTTTC
16 | TRBJ1-2 | NA | TRBD1 | TRBV6-6 | CASSYSGQGRIYGYTF | TGTGCCAGCAGTTACTCGGGACAGGGGCGGATCTATGGCTACACCTTC
17 | TRBJ2-2 | NA | TRBD2 | TRBV27 | CASSLTGTSGYTGELFF | TGTGCCAGCAGTCTTACCGGGACTAGCGGTTACACCGGGGAGCTGTTTTTT
13 | TRBJ2-3 | NA | NA | TRBV30 | CAWSAGNGDTQYF | TGTGCCTGGAGTGCTGGGAACGGAGATACGCAGTATTTT
14 | TRBJ1-3 | NA | TRBD1 | TRBV18 | CASSTGDPGNTIYF | TGTGCCAGCTCTACAGGGGATCCTGGAAACACCATATATTTT
13 | TRBJ2-5 | NA | TRBD2 | TRBV30 | CSCSRLAGETQYF | TGTTCCTGTAGTCGACTAGCGGGAGAGACCCAGTACTTC
12 | TRBJ2-2 | NA | NA | TRBV2 | CASRAVTGELFF | TGTGCCAGTAGGGCCGTAACCGGGGAGCTGTTTTTT
11 | TRBJ1-4 | NA | NA | TRBV29-1 | CSVEESEKLFF | TGCAGCGTTGAAGAAAGCGAAAAACTGTTTTTT
14 | TRBJ2-2 | NA | NA | TRBV29-1 | CSVEQSPNTGELFF | TGCAGCGTTGAACAGTCACCGAACACCGGGGAGCTGTTTTTT
16 | TRBJ2-5 | once | TRBD2 | TRBV7-9 | CASSLGTSGRSETQYF | TGTGCCAGCAGCTTGGGGACTAGCGGGAGATCAGAGACCCAGTACTTC